This TCR beta chain came from a study of beta chain features in type 1 diabetes. Broader study findings: Type 1 diabetes patients had TCRB CDR3s that were shorter (moderately but significantly so) in all four CD4+ subsets.

As to this clone: Antigen specificity is unknown.

The study reverse transcribed the entire isolated RNA, so it sequenced expressed TCRB transcripts. Only in-frame clones appear in the TCRdb table, and some are missing; sequencing was by immunoSEQ multiplex PCR. This table has some 250,000 clones, roughly 10% appearing once. The ends lost 7 bases at V and 4 bases at J; junction bases unmatched: 8. The CDR3 has 15 residues. Germline CDR1 is SEHNR and CDR2 is FQNEAQ (reference sequence). Sample: naive CD4+ T cells from blood. This sequence originates from a man aged 25 to 40 with type 1 diabetes. This chain joins TRBV7-9 and TRBJ2-1; 9 bases fit TRBD2. CDR3 sequence reads: CASIRIAGVYNEQFF. The CDR3 DNA reads as TGTGCCAGCATCCGAATAGCGGGGGTTTACAATGAGCAGTTCTTC.